The rows below give T cell receptor beta chains drawn from one sample of a study of post-analysis software for immune sequencing data. One entry per CDR3 protein results from TCRdb running MiXCR on the PCR reads. The sample includes 450,000 to 650,000 distinct CDR3 sequences, around 47% of them seen just once. Sequenced input: blood. These receptors were obtained from a girl under 18 with multiple sclerosis. CDR3s include the opening cysteine and the closing phenylalanine or tryptophan. D genes are given only for firm matches. Expanded clones get a size class; other rows say once, few or many, or leave the size out.

J: TRBJ2-7
size: once
D: NA
V: TRBV29-1
CDR3: CSVLPGHGGYEQYF
DNA: TGCAGCGTTCTACCGGGACACGGAGGCTACGAGCAGTACTTC

J: TRBJ2-5
size: NA
D: NA
V: TRBV29-1
CDR3: CSIGRGRQETQYF
DNA: TGCAGTATAGGCAGGGGACGGCAAGAGACCCAGTACTTC

J: TRBJ2-1
size: few
D: TRBD2
V: TRBV12-3/TRBV12-4
CDR3: CASKGLAGDNEQFF
DNA: TGTGCCAGCAAAGGACTAGCGGGAGACAATGAGCAGTTCTTC

J: TRBJ2-3
size: few
D: NA
V: TRBV10-3
CDR3: CAIRAPTDTQYF
DNA: TGTGCCATCAGGGCTCCCACAGATACGCAGTATTTT

J: TRBJ2-1
size: few
D: TRBD2
V: TRBV7-2
CDR3: CASSHGALAGGLGEQFF
DNA: TGTGCCAGCAGCCACGGGGCACTAGCGGGGGGGTTGGGGGAGCAGTTCTTC

J: TRBJ2-5
size: NA
D: NA
V: TRBV29-1
CDR3: CSMKLGGAHNEQYF
DNA: TGCAGCATGAAACTGGGGGGCGCCCACAATGAGCAGTACTTC

J: TRBJ2-3
size: NA
D: NA
V: TRBV7-9
CDR3: CASSNLADTQYF
DNA: TGTGCCAGCAGCAACCTGGCGGATACGCAGTATTTT

J: TRBJ2-5
size: many
D: NA
V: TRBV6-5
CDR3: CASSYRDRRETQYF
DNA: TGTGCCAGCAGTTACCGGGACCGACGGGAGACCCAGTACTTC

J: TRBJ2-1
size: few
D: TRBD2
V: TRBV12-3/TRBV12-4
CDR3: CASSDGLAGHNEQFF
DNA: TGTGCCAGCAGCGATGGACTAGCGGGACACAATGAGCAGTTCTTC

J: TRBJ1-2
size: few
D: TRBD1
V: TRBV7-3
CDR3: CASSPGQEYGYTF
DNA: TGTGCCAGCAGCCCGGGACAGGAGTATGGCTACACCTTC

J: TRBJ2-4
size: NA
D: NA
V: TRBV7-9
CDR3: CASSLSAGLSQNIQYF
DNA: TGTGCCAGCAGCTTAAGCGCAGGCCTTTCCCAAAACATTCAGTACTTC

J: TRBJ2-7
size: NA
D: NA
V: TRBV4-1
CDR3: CASSHAVRGSEQYF
DNA: TGCGCCAGCAGCCACGCAGTAAGGGGTAGCGAGCAGTACTTC

J: TRBJ2-5
size: NA
D: TRBD1
V: TRBV12-3/TRBV12-4
CDR3: CASSLDTLRGRGTQYF
DNA: TGTGCCAGCAGTTTAGATACCCTCAGGGGGCGGGGGACCCAGTACTTC

J: TRBJ2-3
size: NA
D: NA
V: TRBV12-3/TRBV12-4
CDR3: CASSLEGDTDTQYF
DNA: TGTGCCAGCAGTTTGGAGGGAGACACAGATACGCAGTATTTT

J: TRBJ2-1
size: NA
D: TRBD2
V: TRBV10-3
CDR3: CAISDPLAGEDEQFF
DNA: TGTGCCATCAGTGATCCCCTAGCGGGAGAGGATGAGCAGTTCTTC

J: TRBJ2-3
size: NA
D: NA
V: TRBV24-1
CDR3: CATSDSLRDNTDTQYF
DNA: TGTGCCACCAGTGATTCTCTCCGGGACAACACAGATACGCAGTATTTT

J: TRBJ2-1
size: NA
D: TRBD2
V: TRBV6-5
CDR3: CASRMIAGVSYNEQFF
DNA: TGTGCCAGCAGAATGATAGCGGGAGTGTCCTACAATGAGCAGTTCTTC

J: TRBJ2-1
size: NA
D: TRBD2
V: TRBV7-8
CDR3: CASSLGGTSGSPSYNEQFF
DNA: TGTGCCAGCAGCTTAGGAGGGACTAGCGGGTCCCCCTCCTACAATGAGCAGTTCTTC

J: TRBJ1-2
size: few
D: NA
V: TRBV18
CDR3: CASSSGTSVRSTF
DNA: TGTGCCAGCTCATCCGGGACATCTGTTAGGAGCACCTTC

J: TRBJ2-1
size: NA
D: NA
V: TRBV7-2
CDR3: CASSFKPQETQFF
DNA: TGTGCCAGCAGCTTTAAACCTCAAGAGACCCAGTTCTTC

J: TRBJ2-7
size: NA
D: TRBD1
V: TRBV20-1
CDR3: CNARLAQGAYEQYF
DNA: TGCAATGCTAGACTTGCCCAGGGGGCCTACGAGCAGTACTTC

J: TRBJ2-6
size: NA
D: NA
V: TRBV5-5
CDR3: CASSLWVPGAGANVLTF
DNA: TGTGCCAGCAGCTTGTGGGTCCCGGGCGCTGGGGCCAACGTCCTGACTTTC

J: TRBJ2-7
size: few
D: TRBD1
V: TRBV9
CDR3: CASSANGQGPYEQYF
DNA: TGTGCCAGCAGCGCCAATGGACAGGGTCCCTACGAGCAGTACTTC

J: TRBJ2-5
size: NA
D: NA
V: TRBV2
CDR3: CASSENGDQRETQYF
DNA: TGTGCCAGCAGTGAGAACGGGGACCAACGGGAGACCCAGTACTTC

J: TRBJ2-7
size: NA
D: NA
V: TRBV5-1
CDR3: CASSLDAGRTYEQYF
DNA: TGCGCCAGCAGCTTGGATGCGGGGAGAACCTACGAGCAGTACTTC

J: TRBJ1-2
size: few
D: NA
V: TRBV11-2
CDR3: CASSLDDYTINYGYTF
DNA: TGTGCCAGCAGCTTAGACGACTATACAATTAACTATGGCTACACCTTC

J: TRBJ2-1
size: NA
D: NA
V: TRBV7-9
CDR3: CASSPFEGGPYNEQFF
DNA: TGTGCCAGCAGCCCTTTCGAGGGGGGGCCTTACAATGAGCAGTTCTTC

J: TRBJ2-7
size: NA
D: NA
V: TRBV6-5
CDR3: CASSYILRDSYEQYF
DNA: TGTGCCAGCAGTTACATACTAAGAGACTCCTACGAGCAGTACTTC

J: TRBJ2-2
size: once
D: TRBD1
V: TRBV12-3/TRBV12-4
CDR3: CASQGQDNTGELFF
DNA: TGTGCCAGCCAGGGACAGGATAACACCGGGGAGCTGTTTTTT

J: TRBJ2-5
size: once
D: TRBD2
V: TRBV7-9
CDR3: CAIPEAGGPQETQYF
DNA: TGTGCCATCCCGGAAGCGGGAGGGCCCCAAGAGACCCAGTACTTC

J: TRBJ2-1
size: NA
D: NA
V: TRBV29-1
CDR3: CSVEQRNEDEQFF
DNA: TGCAGCGTTGAACAGCGAAATGAAGATGAGCAGTTCTTC

J: TRBJ2-6
size: NA
D: TRBD1
V: TRBV10-3
CDR3: CAISKGGLGANVLTF
DNA: TGTGCCATCAGTAAAGGGGGCCTAGGGGCCAACGTCCTGACTTTC

J: TRBJ2-1
size: few
D: NA
V: TRBV27
CDR3: CASSPGWNNEQFF
DNA: TGTGCCAGCAGCCCCGGATGGAACAATGAGCAGTTCTTC

J: TRBJ1-4
size: NA
D: NA
V: TRBV6-6
CDR3: CASSYATGREKLFF
DNA: TGTGCCAGCAGTTACGCAACAGGGCGGGAAAAACTGTTTTTT

J: TRBJ1-4
size: few
D: NA
V: TRBV7-9
CDR3: CASSSQGKTSTNEKLFF
DNA: TGTGCCAGCAGCTCACAAGGGAAGACGTCAACTAATGAAAAACTGTTTTTT

J: TRBJ1-1
size: NA
D: TRBD1
V: TRBV12-3/TRBV12-4
CDR3: CASSLGQGYTEAFF
DNA: TGTGCCAGCAGTTTAGGACAGGGATACACTGAAGCTTTCTTT

J: TRBJ2-3
size: NA
D: TRBD2
V: TRBV7-8
CDR3: CASSLGSGGTSDTQYF
DNA: TGTGCCAGCAGCTTAGGGTCGGGAGGGACATCAGATACGCAGTATTTT

J: TRBJ1-2
size: NA
D: TRBD1
V: TRBV12-3/TRBV12-4
CDR3: CASTNRGPREGYTF
DNA: TGTGCCAGCACCAACAGGGGGCCGCGAGAAGGCTACACCTTC

J: TRBJ2-7
size: few
D: NA
V: TRBV4-1
CDR3: CASSQPAGPSPEQYF
DNA: TGCGCCAGCAGCCAACCGGCGGGACCGTCCCCGGAGCAGTACTTC

J: TRBJ1-2
size: few
D: TRBD1
V: TRBV10-3
CDR3: CAIRDTGQGGVGYTF
DNA: TGTGCCATCAGGGACACTGGACAGGGGGGAGTTGGCTACACCTTC

J: TRBJ2-3
size: NA
D: TRBD2
V: TRBV12-3/TRBV12-4
CDR3: CASSRLAGVSDTQYF
DNA: TGTGCCAGCAGTCGACTAGCGGGGGTCAGTGATACGCAGTATTTT

J: TRBJ1-1
size: NA
D: TRBD1
V: TRBV10-3
CDR3: CAIRGTGDTEAFF
DNA: TGTGCCATCAGGGGGACAGGGGACACTGAAGCTTTCTTT

J: TRBJ1-4
size: NA
D: NA
V: TRBV7-9
CDR3: CASSLGRNSNEKLFF
DNA: TGTGCCAGCAGCTTAGGGAGGAATTCTAATGAAAAACTGTTTTTT

J: TRBJ2-7
size: NA
D: TRBD2
V: TRBV12-3/TRBV12-4
CDR3: CASSRSGRTYEQYF
DNA: TGTGCCAGCAGTCGAAGCGGGAGGACCTACGAGCAGTACTTC